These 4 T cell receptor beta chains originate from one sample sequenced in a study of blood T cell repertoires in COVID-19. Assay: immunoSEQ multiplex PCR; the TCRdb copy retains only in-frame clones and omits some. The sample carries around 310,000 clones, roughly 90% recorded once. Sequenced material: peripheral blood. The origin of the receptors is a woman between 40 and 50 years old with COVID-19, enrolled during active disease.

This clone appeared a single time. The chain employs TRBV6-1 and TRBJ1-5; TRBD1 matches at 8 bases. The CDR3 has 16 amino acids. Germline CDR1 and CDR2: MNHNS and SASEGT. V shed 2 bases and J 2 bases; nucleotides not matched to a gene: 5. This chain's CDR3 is CASSENRGMGNQPQHF. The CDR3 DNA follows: TGTGCCAGCAGTGAAAACAGGGGGATGGGCAATCAGCCCCAGCATTTT.

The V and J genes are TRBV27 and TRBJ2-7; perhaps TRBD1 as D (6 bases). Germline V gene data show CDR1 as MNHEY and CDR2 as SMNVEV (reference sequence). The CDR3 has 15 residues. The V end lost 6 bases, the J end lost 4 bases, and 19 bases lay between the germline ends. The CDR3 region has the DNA TGTGCCAGCAGATTTGCCTCGGGACATCCTTACGAGCAGTACTTC. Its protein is CASRFASGHPYEQYF.

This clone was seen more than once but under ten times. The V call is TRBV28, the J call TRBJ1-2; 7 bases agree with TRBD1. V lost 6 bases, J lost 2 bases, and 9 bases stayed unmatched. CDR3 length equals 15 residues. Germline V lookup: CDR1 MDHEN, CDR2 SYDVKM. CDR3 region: CASRGTGAQNYGYTF. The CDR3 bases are TGTGCCAGCAGGGGTACAGGGGCGCAGAACTATGGCTACACCTTC.

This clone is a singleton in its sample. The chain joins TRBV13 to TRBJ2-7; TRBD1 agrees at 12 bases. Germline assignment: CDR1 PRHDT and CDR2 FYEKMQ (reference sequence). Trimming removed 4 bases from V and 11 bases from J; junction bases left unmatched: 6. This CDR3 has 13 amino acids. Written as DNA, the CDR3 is TGTGCCAGCAGCTCGGGGGACAGGGGGCCAAAGTACTTC. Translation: CASSSGDRGPKYF.